This T cell receptor (beta chain) was sequenced in a study of monozygotic twins with inflammatory bowel disease. Study-wide findings and caveats: Especially with disease activity, IBD patients shared fewer clonotypes with others than healthy twins did. Healthy co-twins exceeded IBD patients in TCRbeta diversity as measured by inverse Simpson.

Added by template switching were UMIs that each held a 6-nucleotide sample barcode. TCRdb processed the 5' RACE reads again and assigns one entry to each CDR3 protein, with no DNA. This sample contains about 350,000 distinct CDR3 sequences. CDR1 and CDR2 from the germline V gene are MGHRA and YSYEKL. CDR3 length: 17 residues. Skipping T cell sorting, the study isolated total RNA directly from whole blood. Remarks on this clonotype: Its antigen remains unknown.

Sequenced material: blood. The source of this sequence is a human donor with ulcerative colitis or Crohn's disease, or a healthy co-twin of an affected twin (not recorded which). V and J are TRBV4-1 and TRBJ1-6; as DNA is missing, the TRBD1 call by TCRdb cannot be tested. The CDR3 region is CASSQPPREGARSPLHF.